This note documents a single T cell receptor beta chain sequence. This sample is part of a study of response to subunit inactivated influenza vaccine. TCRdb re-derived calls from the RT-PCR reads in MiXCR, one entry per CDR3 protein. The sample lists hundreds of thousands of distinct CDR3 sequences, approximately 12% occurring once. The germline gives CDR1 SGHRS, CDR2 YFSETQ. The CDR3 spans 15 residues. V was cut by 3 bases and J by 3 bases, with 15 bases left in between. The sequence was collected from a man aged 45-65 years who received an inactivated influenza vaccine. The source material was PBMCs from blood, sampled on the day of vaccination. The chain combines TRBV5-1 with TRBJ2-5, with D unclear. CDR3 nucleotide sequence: TGCGCCAGCAGCTACCTGCTGGCTGACAAAGAGACCCAGTACTTC. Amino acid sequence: CASSYLLADKETQYF.